The entry below describes one T cell receptor beta chain. Its antigen is not identified. The source of the sample is a study of OX40 agonist ivuxolimab in advanced cancers. Overall study: Every 2 weeks, patients got intravenous ivuxolimab at one of six dose levels (0.01-10 mg/kg).

The method was immunoSEQ multiplex PCR; TCRdb's version includes in-frame clones alone and lacks a portion of them. This sample yields tens of thousands of clones, of which just under 95% are seen a single time; 15% to 18% belongs to the top ten. General study results and limits: CD4+ T cells averaged fewer expanded clones than CD8+ T cells.

Germline CDR1 and CDR2: SGHNT and YYREEE (reference sequence). The ends lost 2 bases at V and 6 bases at J; junction bases unmatched: 2. CDR3 size: 12 residues. The receptor's source is an adult with an advanced solid tumor such as melanoma, head and neck, liver or kidney cancer. This specimen was CD4+ or CD8+ T cells sorted from blood, taken in a trial of the OX40 agonist ivuxolimab. This chain connects TRBV5-4 to TRBJ2-7; 7 bases line up with TRBD2. CDR3 sequence: CASSFGGGEQYF. CDR3 DNA sequence: TGTGCCAGCAGCTTTGGCGGGGGCGAGCAGTACTTC.